This TCR beta chain was profiled in a study of neurological immune-mediated disorders. This clonotype was found a few times. The CDR3 is 15 amino acids. The germline CDR1 and CDR2 sequences are MGHDK and SYGVNS. The V gene lost 1 base and the J gene lost 0 bases, with 7 bases spanning the gap. Described time point: longitudinal time-point 2. TCRdb called the 5' RACE reads again in MiXCR, with one record for every CDR3 protein. The sample has approximately 31,000 distinct CDR3 sequences, roughly an eighth seen once. The chain combines TRBV25-1 with TRBJ2-4; D perhaps matches TRBD2 (5 bases). Sequencing was done on a sample of PBMCs. The sequence was obtained from a woman in her forties in good health. The DNA of the CDR3 is TGTGCCAGCAGTGAATTCGGACTAGCCAAAAACATTCAGTACTTC. Encoded protein: CASSEFGLAKNIQYF.